Following are 24 T cell receptor beta chains from one sample sequenced in a study of T cells in Graves' hyperthyroidism and ophthalmopathy. Using RNA transcripts as the source, TCR beta CDR3 regions were amplified. HTBI primers were employed in a first-round RT-PCR of the TCR CDR3. Each CDR3 protein is one row after TCRdb ran MiXCR on the multiplex PCR reads. The sample has 500,000 or so distinct CDR3 sequences; approximately 16% are singletons. The material sequenced was blood. These receptors came from a woman aged 25 to 39 with Graves' ophthalmopathy.

This clonotype was picked up many times. The chain uses TRBV7-9 and TRBJ2-1, with TRBD2 matching 9 bases. V lost 6 bases and J lost 7; bases outside the gene matches: 16. Looked up from germline, CDR1 is SEHNR and CDR2 is FQNEAQ (reference sequence). This CDR3 comprises 17 residues. Here the CDR3 reads CASSPSGVTVTGNEQFF. CDR3 nucleotide sequence: TGTGCCAGCAGTCCTAGCGGGGTGACAGTCACAGGGAATGAGCAGTTCTTC. Combining the CDR3 with reference TRBV7-9 and TRBJ2-1 gives the whole variable domain DTGVSQNPRHKITKRGQNVTFRCDPISEHNRLYWYRQTLGQGPEFLTYFQNEAQLEKSRLLSDRFSAERPKGSFSTLEIQRTEQGDSAMYLCASSPSGVTVTGNEQFFGPGTRLTVL.

In its sample, this clonotype was seen many times. The chain combines TRBV29-1 with TRBJ2-2; 7 bases fit TRBD2. Germline assignment: CDR1 SQVTM and CDR2 ANQGSEA. Trimming took 3 bases from V and 5 from J; bases not matched to a gene: 6. The CDR3 loop spans 14 amino acids. CDR3 loop: CSVDASGETGELFF. The CDR3 DNA is TGCAGCGTTGATGCTAGCGGAGAAACCGGGGAGCTGTTTTTT.

This clonotype was seen ten or more times. The V call is TRBV27, the J call TRBJ1-5; D unclear. This CDR3 comprises 13 residues. CDR1 is MNHEY, CDR2 SMNVEV, per germline (reference sequence). With 5 bases removed from V and 4 bases from J, the gap between germline ends came to 9 bases. CDR3 nucleotides: TGTGCCAGCAGTGGTGGGCGAAATCAGCCCCAGCATTTT. Amino acid sequence: CASSGGRNQPQHF.

This clonotype was seen just once. The chain couples TRBV25-1 to TRBJ1-2, with 8 bases matching TRBD1. The V gene's germline CDR1 is MGHDK and CDR2 SYGVNS. V shed 5 bases, J shed 7 bases, and the junction held 3 bases outside the gene matches. The CDR3 loop spans 12 amino acids. The CDR3 DNA is TGTGCCAGCAGTCAGGGGGCCGCTGGCTACACCTTC. Its translation is CASSQGAAGYTF.

In this sample, this clonotype turned up many times. The V call is TRBV5-1, the J call TRBJ2-2; 7 positions match TRBD2. This CDR3 contains 18 residues. Germline V CDR1 and CDR2: SGHRS, YFSETQ. V shed 1 base and J 0 bases; nucleotides not matched to a gene: 9. The CDR3 DNA reads TGCGCCAGCAGCTTGAGGAGTAGCGGGTTCGCGAACACCGGGGAGCTGTTTTTT. This encodes CASSLRSSGFANTGELFF. Full variable domain (rest looked up from reference TRBV5-1 and TRBJ2-2): KAGVTQTPRYLIKTRGQQVTLSCSPISGHRSVSWYQQTPGQGLQFLFEYFSETQRNKGNFPGRFSGRQFSNSRSEMNVSTLELGDSALYLCASSLRSSGFANTGELFFGEGSRLTVL.

In this sample, this clonotype turned up a few times. The chain has TRBV9 and TRBJ2-6; D may be TRBD1 (5 bases). Per germline, CDR1 SGDLS and CDR2 YYNGEE. The CDR3 consists of 15 residues. The ends were cut back, 0 bases at V and 2 bases at J, with 6 bases in the middle. The CDR3: CASSVEGAGANVLTF. DNA for the CDR3: TGTGCCAGCAGCGTAGAAGGGGCTGGGGCCAACGTCCTGACTTTC.

The gene calls are TRBV9 and TRBJ2-2; 10 bases map to TRBD2. Per the germline V gene, CDR1 is SGDLS and CDR2 is YYNGEE. V trimming: 0 bases; J trimming: 4 bases; junction bases outside the gene matches: 3. The CDR3 runs 16 residues. CDR3 sequence (DNA): TGTGCCAGCAGCGTAGGGACTAGCGGAATCACCGGGGAGCTGTTTTTT. Encoded protein: CASSVGTSGITGELFF. The full variable domain, in which reference TRBV9 and TRBJ2-2 provide the parts outside the CDR3, is DSGVTQTPKHLITATGQRVTLRCSPRSGDLSVYWYQQSLDQGLQFLIQYYNGEERAKGNILERFSAQQFPDLHSELNLSSLELGDSALYFCASSVGTSGITGELFFGEGSRLTVL.

The V call is TRBV4-3, the J call TRBJ2-7; D is unresolved. This CDR3 contains 14 residues. Per the germline V gene, CDR1 is LGHNA and CDR2 is YSLEER. The germline V and J ends were trimmed by 0 bases and 0 bases, with 6 bases remaining between them. Here the CDR3 DNA reads TGCGCCAGCAGCCAAGACATCCACTCCTACGAGCAGTACTTC. Its translation: CASSQDIHSYEQYF.

The sample holds a few counts of this clonotype. The gene calls are TRBV19 and TRBJ1-2; tentatively, D is TRBD1 (5 bases). Germline CDR1 reads LNHDA; CDR2 reads SQIVND (reference sequence). This CDR3 region has 15 residues. The ends were cut back, 4 bases at V and 0 bases at J, with 12 bases in the middle. As DNA, the CDR3 is TGTGCCAGTAGTAGTGTATACAGGACTAACTATGGCTACACCTTC. Residues: CASSSVYRTNYGYTF.

The chain employs TRBV5-1 and TRBJ2-5, with 9 bases fitting TRBD2. Matching the DNA end better, TRBJ2-7 makes the J call doubtful. The germline gives CDR1 SGHRS, CDR2 YFSETQ. The CDR3 spans 16 residues. The CDR3 here is CASSLVAGGPQGEQYF. The CDR3 DNA reads TGCGCCAGCAGCTTAGTTGCGGGAGGGCCCCAAGGCGAGCAGTACTTC.

Only a few counts were recorded for this clonotype. This sequence joins TRBV7-9 and TRBJ2-7, with TRBD1 matching over 8 bases. Germline lookup yields CDR1 SEHNR and CDR2 FQNEAQ (reference sequence). The CDR3 covers 15 residues. V trimming: 1 base; J trimming: 3 bases; junction bases outside the gene matches: 5. Here the CDR3 DNA reads TGTGCCAGCAGCTTAGGGCAGGGGGCTGTCTACGAGCAGTACTTC. Its translation is CASSLGQGAVYEQYF.

This clonotype has at least ten counts. The rearrangement links TRBV11-3 to TRBJ1-5; D uncertain. Trimming pared 1 base from V and 5 bases from J, leaving 12 bases between. The CDR3 covers 15 residues. Germline assignment: CDR1 SGHNT and CDR2 YENEEA. CDR3 DNA sequence: TGTGCCAGCAGCTTAGTATTGCCCGGCGATCAGCCCCAGCATTTT. Its translation: CASSLVLPGDQPQHF.

This clonotype came up many times. This sequence joins TRBV29-1 and TRBJ2-5; D is possibly TRBD1 (6 bases). CDR1 SQVTM and CDR2 ANQGSEA come from the germline V gene. V was pared by 4 bases and J by 0 bases, with 15 bases between. The length of the CDR3 is 15 residues. The CDR3 DNA sequence: TGCAGCGTTGCACCGGGACATAGGTACCAAGAGACCCAGTACTTC. It specifies CSVAPGHRYQETQYF.

This clonotype showed up just a few times. The chain links TRBV19 to TRBJ2-7; 10 bases fit TRBD1. CDR1 and CDR2 (germline): LNHDA, SQIVND (reference sequence). Germline trimming cut 5 bases from V and 3 bases from J; bases unmatched to any gene: 4. The CDR3 is made up of 14 amino acids. The CDR3 bases are TGTGCCAGTAGTCCGGGACAGGGGTTCTACGAGCAGTACTTC. It is translated as CASSPGQGFYEQYF. Looking up the rest from reference TRBV19 and TRBJ2-7 gives the full variable domain: DGGITQSPKYLFRKEGQNVTLSCEQNLNHDAMYWYRQDPGQGLRLIYYSQIVNDFQKGDIAEGYSVSREKKESFPLTVTSAQKNPTAFYLCASSPGQGFYEQYFGPGTRLTVT.

This clonotype came up many times. This chain links TRBV28 with TRBJ2-7; D might be TRBD2 (6 bases). Germline V gene data show CDR1 as MDHEN and CDR2 as SYDVKM. V was clipped by 6 bases and J by 6 bases, with 12 bases between them. The CDR3 has 12 amino acids. CDR3 sequence reads: CASRSGRTEQYF. The CDR3 coding sequence is TGTGCCAGCAGGTCGGGGAGGACCGAGCAGTACTTC.

The V call is TRBV19, the J call TRBJ2-1, with D possibly TRBD2 on 5 matching bases. With 3 bases removed from V and 7 bases from J, the gap between germline ends came to 10 bases. Germline lookup yields CDR1 LNHDA and CDR2 SQIVND (reference sequence). This CDR3 is built from 13 residues. CDR3 nucleotides: TGTGCCAGTAGTATGGGTGGGAGAAATGAGCAGTTCTTC. It encodes CASSMGGRNEQFF.

This clonotype came up many times. The rearrangement joins TRBV5-1 to TRBJ2-5, with no clear D. Germline V gene lookup returns CDR1 SGHRS and CDR2 YFSETQ. The CDR3 contains 16 residues. V dropped 2 bases and J dropped 0 bases, with 14 bases sitting between them. In DNA form, the CDR3 reads TGCGCCAGCAGCTTAGAGGTCCAATCTTACCAAGAGACCCAGTACTTC. Its translation is CASSLEVQSYQETQYF.

This clonotype has ten or more counts. The chain uses TRBV6-2 or TRBV6-3 and TRBJ2-7; 12 bases are shared with TRBD2. With V trimmed by 2 bases and J by 0 bases, 5 bases remained unmatched. Germline V gives CDR1 MNHEY, CDR2 SVGEGT. The CDR3 contains 17 residues. CDR3 in DNA: TGTGCCAGCAGTTACACCGCGACTAGCGGGAGCTCCTACGAGCAGTACTTC. This sequence encodes CASSYTATSGSSYEQYF.

A few counts support this clonotype. Germline is not matched at one junction end, which may reflect a read error. V and J are TRBV2 and TRBJ2-7; a weak D match, TRBD2 (6 bases). Germline-derived CDR1 and CDR2 are SNHLY and FYNNEI. This CDR3 has 13 residues. CDR3 coding DNA: TGTGTCAGCAGTGATTGGGCGGGATACGAGCAGTACTTC. It yields the protein CVSSDWAGYEQYF.

This clonotype was observed at least ten times. This chain uses TRBV20-1 with TRBJ2-7, with D tentatively TRBD2 (5 bases). V lost 3 bases and J 3 bases, leaving 18 bases between the germline ends. Germline V gene sequence: CDR1 DFQATT, CDR2 SNEGSKA (reference sequence). This CDR3 is 15 amino acids long. The chain's CDR3 is CSARLGSGENYEQYF. The CDR3 region has the DNA TGCAGTGCTAGGTTAGGAAGCGGCGAGAACTACGAGCAGTACTTC.

V and J are TRBV28 and TRBJ1-1; D remains unclear. Germline CDR1 MDHEN, CDR2 SYDVKM. V was cut by 5 bases and J by 0 bases, with 13 bases left in between. The CDR3 spans 15 residues. CDR3 sequence reads: CASSPLGIMNTEAFF. CDR3 nucleotide sequence: TGTGCCAGCAGTCCCCTGGGGATCATGAACACTGAAGCTTTCTTT. Full variable domain (rest looked up from reference TRBV28 and TRBJ1-1): DVKVTQSSRYLVKRTGEKVFLECVQDMDHENMFWYRQDPGLGLRLIYFSYDVKMKEKGDIPEGYSVSREKKERFSLILESASTNQTSMYLCASSPLGIMNTEAFFGQGTRLTVV.

The sample holds many counts of this clonotype. The chain is built from TRBV7-2 and TRBJ2-2, with 7 bases identical to TRBD2. In germline, CDR1 is SGHTA, CDR2 FQGNSA. With V trimmed by 7 bases and J by 5 bases, 10 bases remained unmatched. The CDR3 consists of 15 residues. CDR3 coding DNA: TGTGCCAGCAAGTCGGCGACTAGCCTTACCGGGGAGCTGTTTTTT. This translates into CASKSATSLTGELFF. The full variable domain, completed using reference TRBV7-2 and TRBJ2-2, is GAGVSQSPSNKVTEKGKDVELRCDPISGHTALYWYRQSLGQGLEFLIYFQGNSAPDKSGLPSDRFSAERTGGSVSTLTIQRTQQEDSAVYLCASKSATSLTGELFFGEGSRLTVL.

This clonotype was seen a handful of times. This chain joins TRBV4-3 and TRBJ2-1; a weak D match, TRBD2 (6 bases). Deletions cut 3 bases from V and 12 bases from J, with 21 bases between. The CDR3 extends over 15 amino acids. Germline CDR1 reads LGHNA; CDR2 reads YSLEER. For the CDR3, the DNA is TGCGCCAGCAGCCAGCGACTAGTCTCTCGGGTGGGGCAGTTCTTC. The encoded protein is CASSQRLVSRVGQFF.

The rearrangement uses TRBV12-3 or TRBV12-4 and TRBJ2-1, with 9 bases fitting TRBD2. The CDR3 contains 15 residues. The J segment lost 6 bases and the V segment lost 7 bases, leaving 10 bases of the junction unmatched. The CDR3 reads CASNLRTSAFNEQFF. Written as DNA, the CDR3 is TGTGCCAGCAATCTTAGGACTAGCGCCTTCAATGAGCAGTTCTTC.